A selection of T cell receptor beta chains follows, all from one sample in a study of graft-versus-host responses after intestinal transplantation. Here immunoSEQ multiplex PCR was the method, and the copy in TCRdb shows in-frame clones only, minus some. The table lists around 39,000 clones, 89% of them singletons. This specimen was PBMCs, taken roughly 270 days after transplant. These receptor sequences come from a human patient who received an intestinal transplant, so some T cells may come from the graft donor. CDR3s include the opening cysteine and the closing phenylalanine or tryptophan. D genes are given only for firm matches. Clone size is given for some rows only: seen once, a few or many times, or a class if the clone is expanded.

v_call,d_call,j_call,clone_size,cdr3_aa,cdr3_nt
TRBV5-4,TRBD1,TRBJ2-7,.,CASSWDRGYEQYF,TGTGCCAGCAGCTGGGACAGGGGCTACGAGCAGTACTTC
TRBV9,.,TRBJ2-7,.,CASSAGLSLSYEQYF,TGTGCCAGCAGCGCCGGACTGAGCCTATCCTACGAGCAGTACTTC
TRBV30,TRBD2,TRBJ2-1,.,CAWSATSGSYNEQFF,TGTGCCTGGAGCGCGACTAGCGGATCCTACAATGAGCAGTTCTTC
TRBV5-1,TRBD1,TRBJ2-5,.,CASGTAETQYF,TGCGCCAGCGGGACAGCCGAGACCCAGTACTTC
TRBV5-6,.,TRBJ2-3,.,CASSFESDTQYF,TGTGCCAGCAGCTTCGAGTCAGATACGCAGTATTTT
TRBV19,.,TRBJ2-5,.,CASSISEGGTQYF,TGTGCCAGTAGTATATCCGAGGGGGGGACCCAGTACTTC
TRBV11-1,TRBD2,TRBJ2-1,.,CASTLSGGAVEQFF,TGTGCCAGCACCTTGAGCGGGGGGGCCGTTGAGCAGTTCTTC
TRBV7-6,TRBD1,TRBJ2-2,.,CASSPQTGGLVGELFF,TGTGCCAGCAGCCCCCAGACAGGGGGCTTGGTCGGGGAGCTGTTTTTT
TRBV5-1,.,TRBJ2-7,.,CASSHQGRGPYEQYF,TGCGCCAGCAGCCACCAGGGAAGAGGGCCATACGAGCAGTACTTC
TRBV18,.,TRBJ2-7,.,CASSPPGDRTYEQYF,TGTGCCAGCTCACCCCCAGGAGATAGGACCTACGAGCAGTACTTC
TRBV18,.,TRBJ2-2,.,CASSPVAGELFF,TGTGCCAGCTCCCCCGTCGCCGGGGAGCTGTTTTTT
TRBV5-1,.,TRBJ1-3,.,CASSLDGTGSGNTIYF,TGCGCCAGCAGCTTGGATGGGACGGGTTCTGGAAACACCATATATTTT
TRBV14,TRBD2,TRBJ2-1,.,CASSQLTGLAVDNEQFF,TGTGCCAGCAGCCAATTAACGGGACTAGCGGTAGACAATGAGCAGTTCTTC
TRBV7-2,.,TRBJ2-5,.,CASSFRRGRETQYF,TGTGCCAGCAGCTTCAGGAGGGGGCGAGAGACCCAGTACTTC
TRBV18,.,TRBJ2-6,.,CASSPPGGRSGANVLTF,TGTGCCAGCTCACCACCCGGGGGGCGGTCTGGGGCCAACGTCCTGACTTTC
TRBV7-9,.,TRBJ1-1,.,CASSPPEGTEAFF,TGTGCCAGCAGCCCTCCTGAGGGGACTGAAGCTTTCTTT
TRBV18,.,TRBJ1-1,.,CASSSQGNTEAFF,TGTGCCAGCTCATCGCAGGGAAACACTGAAGCTTTCTTT
TRBV15,.,TRBJ2-5,.,CATTRGAALQETQYF,TGTGCCACCACCCGAGGAGCGGCCCTTCAAGAGACCCAGTACTTC
TRBV7-9,TRBD1,TRBJ1-5,.,CASSLGTALDQPQHF,TGTGCCAGCAGCCTTGGGACAGCTCTCGATCAGCCCCAGCATTTT
TRBV4-1,TRBD1,TRBJ1-5,.,CASSSTGGGQPQHF,TGCGCCAGCAGCAGTACAGGGGGCGGGCAGCCCCAGCATTTT
TRBV25-1,.,TRBJ1-3,.,CASSDRGTIYF,TGTGCCAGCAGTGACAGGGGCACCATATATTTT
TRBV5-6,.,TRBJ2-5,.,CASSSARWETQYF,TGTGCCAGCAGTTCAGCACGGTGGGAGACCCAGTACTTC
TRBV29-1,TRBD1,TRBJ1-2,.,CSVGGTGGDDGYTF,TGCAGCGTTGGAGGGACAGGGGGGGACGATGGCTACACCTTC
TRBV27,.,TRBJ2-1,.,CATQDYVGEQFF,TGTGCCACCCAGGATTATGTGGGTGAGCAGTTCTTC
TRBV7-8,.,TRBJ2-2,once,CASSQDTGELFF,TGTGCCAGCAGCCAGGACACCGGGGAGCTGTTTTTT
TRBV7-9,.,TRBJ2-3,.,CASSPSSVGTDTQYF,TGTGCCAGCAGCCCGTCTAGCGTGGGCACAGATACGCAGTATTTT
TRBV19,TRBD2,TRBJ2-1,.,CASIGGGLNEQFF,TGTGCCAGTATAGGCGGGGGTTTGAATGAGCAGTTCTTC
TRBV5-8,.,TRBJ2-2,.,CASSLGRGHGELFF,TGTGCCAGCAGCTTGGGACGGGGCCACGGGGAGCTGTTTTTT
TRBV27,.,TRBJ1-5,once,CASSLGIVQPQHF,TGTGCCAGCAGTCTCGGAATCGTCCAGCCCCAGCATTTT
TRBV27,.,TRBJ1-2,.,CASQKLPSVSSNPYGYTF,TGTGCCAGCCAAAAACTGCCCTCGGTCAGCTCTAACCCCTATGGCTACACCTTC
TRBV4-1,.,TRBJ1-1,.,CASSQEWGDIVWLSAFF,TGCGCCAGCAGCCAAGAATGGGGGGACATCGTCTGGCTATCAGCTTTCTTT
TRBV30,.,TRBJ2-7,.,CAWSVGGREQYF,TGTGCCTGGAGTGTCGGGGGGCGCGAGCAGTACTTC
TRBV5-1,.,TRBJ1-1,.,CASSLSGGNTEAFF,TGCGCCAGCAGCTTGTCGGGCGGGAACACTGAAGCTTTCTTT
TRBV6-5,.,TRBJ1-1,once,CASRPAASSYTEAFF,TGTGCCAGCAGGCCCGCGGCCTCCTCGTACACTGAAGCTTTCTTT
TRBV5-1,.,TRBJ2-3,once,CASSLDGNTDTQYF,TGCGCCAGCAGCCTGGACGGAAACACAGATACGCAGTATTTT
TRBV6-5,.,TRBJ2-7,medium-sized,CASSYRGHGSYEQYF,TGTGCCAGCAGTTACCGAGGTCACGGGTCCTACGAGCAGTACTTC
TRBV5-8,.,TRBJ1-1,.,CADLGGTEAFF,TGTGCCGACCTTGGGGGCACTGAAGCTTTCTTT
TRBV5-6,TRBD1,TRBJ2-1,.,CASKQGPYNEQFF,TGTGCCAGCAAACAGGGGCCATACAATGAGCAGTTCTTC
TRBV5-6,.,TRBJ2-5,.,CASSLGPGRFGETQYF,TGTGCCAGCAGCTTGGGACCGGGACGGTTCGGAGAGACCCAGTACTTC
TRBV6-5,.,TRBJ1-1,.,CASSISGGRTEAFF,TGTGCCAGCAGTATTTCTGGGGGGCGGACTGAAGCTTTCTTT
TRBV4-1,.,TRBJ1-1,.,CASSRVPPTGRTEAFF,TGCGCCAGCAGTCGAGTCCCCCCCACAGGGAGGACTGAAGCTTTCTTT
TRBV5-1,TRBD1,TRBJ1-5,.,CASSLTGPYSNQPQHF,TGCGCCAGCAGCCTGACAGGGCCCTATAGCAATCAGCCCCAGCATTTT
TRBV6-5,TRBD2,TRBJ2-7,.,CATSQAGGYEQYF,TGTGCCACCTCTCAAGCGGGGGGCTACGAGCAGTACTTC
TRBV12-5,.,TRBJ2-3,.,CASGLRTVSTDTQYF,TGTGCTAGTGGTTTGAGGACGGTCAGCACAGATACGCAGTATTTT
TRBV18,.,TRBJ2-7,.,CASSPQGTYEQYF,TGTGCCAGCTCCCCACAGGGAACCTACGAGCAGTACTTC
TRBV10-2,.,TRBJ2-2,.,CASDPGGRTGELFF,TGCGCCTCCGACCCCGGGGGCAGAACCGGGGAGCTGTTTTTT
TRBV6-4,TRBD2,TRBJ2-3,.,CASSETSGGTDTQYF,TGTGCCAGCAGTGAGACTAGCGGGGGCACAGATACGCAGTATTTT
TRBV19,.,TRBJ2-1,.,CASSIDREFLSYNEQFF,TGTGCCAGTAGTATAGATCGGGAGTTTCTATCCTACAATGAGCAGTTCTTC
TRBV9,.,TRBJ2-3,.,CASSALSVDTQYF,TGTGCCAGCAGCGCCCTTTCAGTGGATACGCAGTATTTT
TRBV5-4,TRBD2,TRBJ2-7,.,CASSWGAGGPREQYF,TGTGCCAGCAGCTGGGGCGCGGGGGGGCCCAGGGAGCAGTACTTC
TRBV2,TRBD2,TRBJ2-2,.,CASDGGATGELFF,TGTGCCAGCGACGGGGGGGCCACCGGGGAGCTGTTTTTT
TRBV10-2,TRBD1,TRBJ1-2,.,CASSDGQGVDNYGYTF,TGCGCCAGCAGTGACGGGCAGGGGGTAGATAACTATGGCTACACCTTC
TRBV5-4,.,TRBJ1-2,.,CASSLSGVDGYTF,TGTGCCAGCAGCTTGTCAGGGGTGGATGGCTACACCTTC
TRBV5-4,TRBD1,TRBJ2-3,.,CASSPGGAGTDTQYF,TGTGCCAGCAGCCCAGGGGGAGCAGGCACAGATACGCAGTATTTT
TRBV5-4,TRBD2,TRBJ2-1,few,CASSTRTTSGERTQFF,TGTGCCAGCAGCACCCGGACCACTAGCGGGGAGCGAACTCAGTTCTTC
TRBV6-6,TRBD2,TRBJ2-7,few,CASSTTSGDSYEQYF,TGTGCCAGCAGCACGACTAGCGGGGATTCCTACGAGCAGTACTTC